These 24 T cell receptor beta chains were all obtained from the same sample, sequenced in a study of T cell responses to AZD1222 COVID-19 vaccine. Sequencing was performed with immunoSEQ multiplex PCR; in TCRdb, only in-frame clones are kept and a portion is missing. The sample gives approximately 96,000 clones, around 83% of which show up once; 4.5% to 7% is in the top ten. The source was peripheral blood, collected 28 days after the second AZD1222 dose. The origin of the receptors is an adult who received the AZD1222 COVID-19 vaccine.

This chain uses TRBV10-1 with TRBJ1-2; D may be TRBD1 (5 bases). Between the trimmed V and J ends, which lost 5 bases and 7 bases, there was a span of 11 bases. In germline, CDR1 is WNHNN, CDR2 SYGVQD (reference sequence). This CDR3 is built from 12 residues. The CDR3 loop is CASSPGGSGYTF. The CDR3 nucleotides are TGCGCCAGCAGTCCCGGGGGATCTGGCTACACCTTC.

The V gene is TRBV10-2, the J gene TRBJ2-1; the match to TRBD2 covers 7 bases. CDR3 size: 15 residues. J lost 9 bases, V lost 8 bases, and 16 bases had no gene match. The germline V gene encodes CDR1 WSHSY and CDR2 SAAADI. The chain's CDR3 is CASRPAAGAVSEQFF. Here the CDR3 DNA reads TGCGCCAGCCGACCTGCTGCGGGAGCGGTCAGTGAGCAGTTCTTC.

The V gene is TRBV4-3, the J gene TRBJ2-6; D might be TRBD2 (7 bases). This CDR3 contains 18 residues. Germline V gene data show CDR1 as LGHNA and CDR2 as YSLEER. Trimming left V 2 bases short and J 2 bases short, with 16 bases between. The CDR3 bases are TGCGCCAGCAGCCAAAGGGGGGGGCTCTTAACTGGGGCCAACGTCCTGACTTTC. Its translation is CASSQRGGLLTGANVLTF.

The chain is built from TRBV3-1 (or the pseudogene TRBV3-2) and TRBJ2-5, with D perhaps matching TRBD2 (6 bases). Trimming took 3 bases from V and 5 from J, leaving 10 bases between them. Looked up from germline, CDR1 is LGHDT and CDR2 is YNNKEL (reference sequence). The CDR3 runs to 13 residues. CDR3 loop: CASSQGGYETQYF. Written as DNA, the CDR3 is TGTGCCAGCAGCCAGGGGGGTTATGAGACCCAGTACTTC.

The chain is built from TRBV30 and TRBJ1-2, with no clear D. Trimming left V 3 bases short and J 2 bases short, with 10 bases between. CDR1 and CDR2 (germline): GTSNPN, SVGIG (reference sequence). CDR3 length equals 13 residues. The CDR3 sequence: CAWRLRANYGYTF. CDR3 bases: TGTGCCTGGAGGTTACGGGCAAACTATGGCTACACCTTC.

The gene calls are TRBV5-1 and TRBJ2-7; no clear D. This CDR3 has 13 residues. Germline CDR1 and CDR2: SGHRS and YFSETQ. V lost 1 base, J lost 2 bases, and 7 bases lay in between. The CDR3, as DNA: TGCGCCAGCAGCTTGACGGATACCTACGAGCAGTACTTC. Its translation: CASSLTDTYEQYF.

The rearrangement links TRBV12-3 or TRBV12-4 to TRBJ1-2; D gene unclear. CDR3 length: 12 residues. The V end was cut by 6 bases, the J end by 8 bases, with 13 bases between. The CDR3 sequence: CASRPDFGGYTF. In DNA form, the CDR3 reads TGTGCCAGCAGGCCTGACTTTGGAGGCTACACCTTC.

In DNA, the CDR3 is TGCGCCAGCAGCTTGGAGGGTCAGGGAGAAAATGAAAAACTGTTTTTT. The encoded protein is CASSLEGQGENEKLFF. J is TRBJ1-4 and V is TRBV5-1; a possible D gene is TRBD1 (5 bases). Germline loops: CDR1 SGHRS, CDR2 YFSETQ. CDR3 length: 16 residues. The V end was cut by 0 bases, the J end by 5 bases, with 14 bases between.

The chain recombines TRBV5-1 with TRBJ2-1; 8 positions agree with TRBD2. Unmatched junction bases numbered 8, after V lost 7 bases and J lost 8 bases. CDR3 length equals 13 residues. Germline V lookup: CDR1 SGHRS, CDR2 YFSETQ. Written as DNA, the CDR3 is TGCGCCAGCGCCCGACGGGAGGGGGATGAGCAGTTCTTC. Protein sequence: CASARREGDEQFF.

The rearrangement links TRBV30 to TRBJ2-2, with 11 positions matching TRBD1. With 3 bases clipped from V and 0 bases from J, the junction kept 6 bases outside the gene matches. From germline, CDR1 is GTSNPN and CDR2 SVGIG (reference sequence). This CDR3 is built from 17 residues. The CDR3 region has the DNA TGTGCCTGGAGACGGACAGGGGGCCGTTCGAACACCGGGGAGCTGTTTTTT. The encoded protein is CAWRRTGGRSNTGELFF.

This chain joins TRBV19 and TRBJ1-2, with no clear D. The CDR3 totals 11 residues. The V gene's germline CDR1 is LNHDA and CDR2 SQIVND (reference sequence). With 7 bases removed from V and 0 bases from J, the gap between germline ends came to 3 bases. As DNA, the CDR3 is TGTGCCAGTACGGCTAACTATGGCTACACCTTC. Translating gives CASTANYGYTF.

The gene calls are TRBV3-1 (or the pseudogene TRBV3-2) and TRBJ2-3; 11 nucleotides line up with TRBD2. The V gene end was trimmed by 4 bases and the J gene end by 1 base; junction bases not matched to a gene: 1. CDR3 length: 15 amino acids. CDR1 and CDR2 (germline): LGHDT, YNNKEL (reference sequence). The CDR3 reads CASSLAGGGTDTQYF. CDR3 sequence (DNA): TGTGCCAGCAGCCTAGCGGGGGGGGGCACAGATACGCAGTATTTT.

This clone was observed a single time. The chain combines TRBV6-4 with TRBJ1-1; D perhaps matches TRBD1 (6 bases). V lost 7 bases to trimming and J lost 11 bases, with 14 bases between them. The V gene's germline CDR1 is MRHNA and CDR2 SNTAGT. The CDR3 runs 11 residues. CDR3 residues: CASTQGGFAFF. CDR3 bases: TGTGCCAGCACCCAAGGGGGGTTCGCTTTCTTT.

This chain uses TRBV4-2 with TRBJ2-1; D is unresolved. Germline CDR1 LGHNA, CDR2 YNFKEQ. This CDR3 is 15 amino acids long. Trimming removed 2 bases from V and 1 base from J, with 9 bases in between. The CDR3 DNA is TGTGCCAGCAGCCAACGAACTTATTCCTACAATGAGCAGTTCTTC. The encoded protein is CASSQRTYSYNEQFF.

The chain combines TRBV2 with TRBJ2-6; D is possibly TRBD1 (6 bases). Trimming removed 0 bases from V and 1 base from J, with 13 bases in between. CDR1 and CDR2 from the germline V gene are SNHLY and FYNNEI. The CDR3 length is 18 residues. CDR3 protein: CASSEAQGQSSGANVLTF. The CDR3 DNA follows: TGTGCCAGCAGTGAAGCGCAAGGACAGTCGTCTGGGGCCAACGTCCTGACTTTC.

The rearrangement uses TRBV19 and TRBJ2-6; TRBD1 aligns across 7 bases. CDR1 LNHDA and CDR2 SQIVND come from the germline V gene (reference sequence). With V trimmed by 5 bases and J by 1 base, 5 bases remained unmatched. The CDR3 is 16 residues long. CDR3 protein: CASSDGTASGANVLTF. The CDR3 nucleotides read TGTGCCAGTAGTGATGGGACAGCATCTGGGGCCAACGTCCTGACTTTC.

The chain recombines TRBV6-1 with TRBJ1-6, with D perhaps TRBD1 (5 bases). Germline V CDR1 and CDR2: MNHNS, SASEGT. V was clipped by 2 bases and J by 6 bases, with 14 bases between them. The length of the CDR3 is 16 residues. CDR3 DNA sequence: TGTGCCAGCAGTGAATCCGGGGCCCGGGGTAATTCACCCCTCCACTTT. This gives the protein CASSESGARGNSPLHF.

This clone was recorded only once. The chain uses TRBV10-3 and TRBJ2-2; 8 nucleotides agree with TRBD1. CDR1 and CDR2 (germline): ENHRY, SYGVKD. J gave up 1 base and V 10 bases, and 5 bases lay outside the gene matches. The CDR3 loop spans 14 amino acids. The CDR3 region has the DNA TGTGCCACCATACAGGGGGGGAACACCGGGGAGCTGTTTTTT. As protein: CATIQGGNTGELFF.

This chain links TRBV3-1 (or the pseudogene TRBV3-2) with TRBJ1-3; possible D gene TRBD1, 5 bases. Trimming left V 3 bases short and J 0 bases short, with 9 bases between. CDR3 size: 15 residues. Germline lookup yields CDR1 LGHDT and CDR2 YNNKEL (reference sequence). In DNA, the CDR3 is TGTGCCAGCAGCCAGGGACTCCTCTCTGGAAACACCATATATTTT. Residues: CASSQGLLSGNTIYF.

This clone was recorded only once. This chain connects TRBV5-1 to TRBJ2-7; 7 positions match TRBD2. Germline V CDR1 and CDR2: SGHRS, YFSETQ. This CDR3 spans 14 amino acids. Germline trimming cut 6 bases from V and 7 bases from J; bases unmatched to any gene: 13. The CDR3 loop reads CASTEGSGRGEQYF. CDR3 bases: TGCGCCAGCACCGAGGGGTCTGGGAGGGGAGAGCAGTACTTC.

The chain joins TRBV3-1 (or the pseudogene TRBV3-2) to TRBJ1-2; D is perhaps TRBD1 (5 bases). Deletions cut 2 bases from V and 2 bases from J, with 6 bases between. Germline CDR1 is LGHDT and CDR2 is YNNKEL (reference sequence). The CDR3 is 13 residues long. In DNA, the CDR3 is TGTGCCAGCAGCCAACGGACAAACTATGGCTACACCTTC. Translating it yields CASSQRTNYGYTF.

The chain employs TRBV4-2 and TRBJ2-3; D gene unclear. The CDR3 runs 16 residues. Germline assignment: CDR1 LGHNA and CDR2 YNFKEQ. Trimming removed 0 bases from V and 6 bases from J, with 16 bases in between. CDR3 protein: CASSQDAGQEGDTQYF. As DNA, the CDR3 is TGTGCCAGCAGCCAAGATGCCGGCCAGGAAGGGGATACGCAGTATTTT.

The chain combines TRBV19 with TRBJ1-1, with D perhaps TRBD1 (6 bases). Germline assignment: CDR1 LNHDA and CDR2 SQIVND (reference sequence). V lost 2 bases, J lost 2 bases, and 9 bases lay in between. The CDR3 spans 14 residues. CDR3 loop: CASSIRGTNTEAFF. The CDR3 nucleotides read TGTGCCAGTAGTATAAGGGGGACCAACACTGAAGCTTTCTTT.

The V and J genes are TRBV5-1 and TRBJ2-2; TRBD2 agrees at 9 bases. The germline gives CDR1 SGHRS, CDR2 YFSETQ. The CDR3 is 16 residues long. After removal of 2 bases from V and 8 bases from J, the junction contained 10 bases not matched to a gene. The CDR3, as DNA: TGCGCCAGCAGCTTCGGGCTAGCGGGAACAGGGGGGGAGCTGTTTTTT. It encodes CASSFGLAGTGGELFF.